These 30 T cell receptor beta chains share one sample of origin, sequenced in a study of shared clonotypes between healthy human individuals. Sequenced by immunoSEQ multiplex PCR; TCRdb stores in-frame clones only, minus some. The sample lists around 500,000 clones, roughly 83% occurring once. Material for sequencing was PBMCs. Every receptor here comes from a woman in her forties in good health. Some clones in this sample may be carry-over from other donors' samples.

The chain is built from TRBV5-6 and TRBJ2-3; 14 bases fit TRBD2. The CDR3 length is 18 residues. Losses at the gene ends were 4 bases for V and 2 bases for J; bases not matched to a gene: 9. Germline-derived CDR1 and CDR2 are SGHDT and YYEEEE. The CDR3 spells CASSPGTSGSGATDTQYF. The CDR3 nucleotides read TGTGCCAGCAGCCCCGGGACTAGCGGGAGCGGAGCCACAGATACGCAGTATTTT. The variable domain in full, with the rest retrieved from reference TRBV5-6 and TRBJ2-3, is DAGVTQSPTHLIKTRGQQVTLRCSPKSGHDTVSWYQQALGQGPQFIFQYYEEEERQRGNFPDRFSGHQFPNYSSELNVNALLLGDSALYLCASSPGTSGSGATDTQYFGPGTRLTVL.

This clone was recorded once. V usage is TRBV19 and J usage is TRBJ2-3; possible D gene TRBD2, 6 bases. This CDR3 spans 15 amino acids. Germline V gene data show CDR1 as LNHDA and CDR2 as SQIVND (reference sequence). V lost 5 bases and J 0 bases, leaving 12 bases between the germline ends. CDR3 in amino acids: CASSPSGGSTDTQYF. The CDR3 DNA follows: TGTGCCAGTAGTCCCAGCGGAGGGAGCACAGATACGCAGTATTTT.

The chain uses TRBV5-1 and TRBJ2-6; TRBD2 aligns across 9 bases. Germline V lookup: CDR1 SGHRS, CDR2 YFSETQ. J gave up 0 bases and V 0 bases, and 4 bases lay outside the gene matches. The CDR3 totals 18 residues. CDR3 nucleotide sequence: TGCGCCAGCAGCTTGGGGCTAGCGGGGAACTCTGGGGCCAACGTCCTGACTTTC. Its protein is CASSLGLAGNSGANVLTF.

The chain links TRBV7-2 to TRBJ1-5; maybe TRBD1 (6 bases). Germline assignment: CDR1 SGHTA and CDR2 FQGNSA. CDR3 size: 14 residues. The V end lost 5 bases, the J end lost 7 bases, and 15 bases lay between the germline ends. Here the CDR3 DNA reads TGTGCCAGCAGCCCCGGGGTAGGGGGGCAGCCCCAGCATTTT. Translated, it gives CASSPGVGGQPQHF.

CDR3 sequence: CASSLRHTGTGVIYEQYF. The CDR3 DNA reads TGTGCCAGCAGTTTAAGGCACACCGGGACAGGGGTAATTTACGAGCAGTACTTC. J is TRBJ2-7 and V is TRBV27, with 10 bases matching TRBD1. V shed 2 bases, J shed 4 bases, and the junction held 14 bases outside the gene matches. The CDR3 runs 18 residues. Germline lookup yields CDR1 MNHEY and CDR2 SMNVEV (reference sequence).

This clone appeared a single time. This chain uses TRBV5-6 with TRBJ2-5; 10 bases fit TRBD1. The better agreement between TRBJ2-7 and the DNA end casts doubt on the J call. CDR3 length equals 15 residues. Germline-derived CDR1 and CDR2 are SGHDT and YYEEEE. The CDR3: CASSLAPGQGYEQYF. As DNA, the CDR3 is TGTGCCAGCAGCTTGGCACCGGGACAGGGGTACGAGCAGTACTTC.

V is TRBV10-3 and J is TRBJ1-4; TRBD1 agrees at 9 bases. CDR1 ENHRY and CDR2 SYGVKD come from the germline V gene. V shed 6 bases and J 6 bases; nucleotides not matched to a gene: 2. The CDR3 runs to 13 residues. The CDR3 is CAISRDRDEKLFF. The DNA for the CDR3 is TGTGCCATCAGCCGGGACAGGGATGAAAAACTGTTTTTT.

The chain uses TRBV30 and TRBJ2-1, with D possibly TRBD2 on 5 matching bases. The CDR3 consists of 14 residues. Per the germline V gene, CDR1 is GTSNPN and CDR2 is SVGIG (reference sequence). With 2 bases removed from V and 10 bases from J, the gap between germline ends came to 18 bases. For the CDR3, the DNA is TGTGCCTGGAGTACCGGGCCCTTCCCGGGGGAGCAGTTCTTC. As protein: CAWSTGPFPGEQFF.

About this clone itself: A far larger clone is one base from this, pointing to a likely read error. This rearrangement joins TRBV5-4 to TRBJ2-7, with no clear D. CDR1 and CDR2 (germline): SGHNT, YYREEE (reference sequence). The CDR3 is 14 residues long. CDR3 DNA: TGTGCCTGCAGCTGGAGACCAAGCTCCTACGAGCAGTACTTC. Amino acid sequence: CACSWRPSSYEQYF.

The V and J genes are TRBV7-9 and TRBJ2-3; 10 bases agree with TRBD2. The CDR3 loop spans 15 amino acids. Germline CDR1 SEHNR, CDR2 FQNEAQ (reference sequence). J gave up 8 bases and V 5 bases, and 10 bases lay outside the gene matches. This CDR3 reads CASSVSSGSWGTQYF. CDR3 nucleotide sequence: TGTGCCAGCAGCGTATCTAGCGGGAGTTGGGGTACGCAGTATTTT.

The rearrangement links TRBV30 to TRBJ2-3; D may correspond to TRBD1 or TRBD2 (6 bases each). The V end lost 0 bases, the J end lost 5 bases, and 15 bases lay between the germline ends. The CDR3 consists of 15 residues. Germline lookup yields CDR1 GTSNPN and CDR2 SVGIG (reference sequence). The CDR3 DNA is TGTGCCTGGAGTGTAATGGGGGGCCCCGAAGATACGCAGTATTTT. Protein sequence: CAWSVMGGPEDTQYF.

V gene TRBV4-2 combines with J gene TRBJ2-7, with TRBD2 matching over 9 bases. Germline V gene lookup returns CDR1 LGHNA and CDR2 YNFKEQ. Trimming took 3 bases from V and 3 from J; bases not matched to a gene: 6. The CDR3 length is 15 residues. Here the CDR3 DNA reads TGTGCCAGCAGCCATGCCGGGACTAGCCTCTACGAGCAGTACTTC. It translates to CASSHAGTSLYEQYF.

Only a few counts were recorded for this clone. The chain carries TRBV12-5 and TRBJ2-1; 10 nucleotides line up with TRBD2. The CDR3 is 18 amino acids. Per germline, CDR1 LGHNT and CDR2 FRNRAP. V was clipped by 0 bases and J by 1 base; unmatched bases: 6. CDR3: CASGLVRLAGVSYNEQFF. Written as DNA, the CDR3 is TGTGCTAGTGGTTTGGTAAGGCTAGCGGGAGTTTCCTACAATGAGCAGTTCTTC.

The chain joins TRBV5-5 to TRBJ1-1; D remains unclear. Germline V lookup: CDR1 SGHKS, CDR2 YYEKEE (reference sequence). Trimming cost V 1 base and J 5 bases, with 18 bases left between them. This CDR3 has 16 amino acids. CDR3 region: CASSLWGPGGGTEAFF. CDR3 bases: TGTGCCAGCAGCTTGTGGGGTCCTGGAGGTGGGACTGAAGCTTTCTTT.

This clone was counted a few times. The chain has TRBV7-9 and TRBJ2-1; D gene unclear. CDR1 is SEHNR and CDR2 is FQNEAQ in the germline V gene (reference sequence). The ends were cut back, 4 bases at V and 0 bases at J, with 7 bases in the middle. This CDR3 is 14 amino acids long. The CDR3 sequence is CASSSQSSYNEQFF. The CDR3 region has the DNA TGTGCCAGCAGCTCCCAGAGCTCCTACAATGAGCAGTTCTTC.

The chain couples TRBV14 to TRBJ2-7; weak D call: TRBD2 (6 bases). Germline V gene lookup returns CDR1 SGHDN and CDR2 FVKESK. The CDR3 length is 14 residues. The V end was cut by 1 base, the J end by 0 bases, with 7 bases between. The CDR3 sequence: CASSQVGLSYEQYF. The CDR3 coding sequence is TGTGCCAGCAGCCAAGTGGGACTCTCCTACGAGCAGTACTTC.

The rearrangement uses TRBV25-1 and TRBJ2-3; D might be TRBD1 (6 bases). There are 18 residues in the CDR3. CDR1 is MGHDK, CDR2 SYGVNS, per germline. The V end was cut by 4 bases, the J end by 0 bases, with 20 bases between. The CDR3 coding sequence is TGTGCCAGCAGTGGCGTAACCGGGACACCGACTAGCACAGATACGCAGTATTTT. This sequence encodes CASSGVTGTPTSTDTQYF.

The chain has TRBV2 and TRBJ2-7; possibly TRBD1 for D (6 bases). The CDR3 spans 13 residues. Germline V gene data show CDR1 as SNHLY and CDR2 as FYNNEI. V was cut by 9 bases and J by 12 bases, with 24 bases left in between. This chain's CDR3 is CASSSGQRDLLYF. CDR3 DNA sequence: TGTGCCAGTTCATCTGGACAGAGAGACCTTCTGTACTTC.

This clone was seen a single time. DNA of the CDR3: TGCGCCAGCAGCAACCCTTTAGCGGGAGGTTCTTTTCTCTACAATGAGCAGTTCTTC. Its translation is CASSNPLAGGSFLYNEQFF. The gene calls are TRBV5-1 and TRBJ2-1; the match to TRBD2 covers 10 bases. The ends lost 4 bases at V and 3 bases at J; junction bases unmatched: 16. Germline CDR1 SGHRS, CDR2 YFSETQ. This CDR3 has 19 residues. Combining the CDR3 with reference TRBV5-1 and TRBJ2-1 gives the whole variable domain KAGVTQTPRYLIKTRGQQVTLSCSPISGHRSVSWYQQTPGQGLQFLFEYFSETQRNKGNFPGRFSGRQFSNSRSEMNVSTLELGDSALYLCASSNPLAGGSFLYNEQFFGPGTRLTVL.

This sequence joins TRBV5-6 and TRBJ2-5; TRBD2 agrees at 7 bases. The V gene end was trimmed by 4 bases and the J gene end by 4 bases; junction bases not matched to a gene: 7. The CDR3 consists of 14 residues. Germline CDR1 and CDR2: SGHDT and YYEEEE. The CDR3 here is CASSRQLAGETQYF. The CDR3 coding sequence is TGTGCCAGCAGCCGACAGTTAGCGGGAGAGACCCAGTACTTC.

The chain combines TRBV14 with TRBJ2-2; D uncertain. The CDR3 runs to 16 residues. Between the trimmed V and J ends, which lost 3 bases and 1 base, there was a span of 12 bases. The germline V gene encodes CDR1 SGHDN and CDR2 FVKESK. Here the CDR3 DNA reads TGTGCCAGCAGCCACCTTGGGCTCCTGAACACCGGGGAGCTGTTTTTT. Its protein product is CASSHLGLLNTGELFF.

The chain has TRBV13 and TRBJ2-6; 11 bases align to TRBD2. Germline V gives CDR1 PRHDT, CDR2 FYEKMQ (reference sequence). Trimming at V came to 11 bases and at J to 0 bases, leaving 9 bases not matched to a gene. The CDR3 has 17 residues. Written as DNA, the CDR3 is TGTGCCGGGACTAGCGGAGGTGGGCCCTCTGGGGCCAACGTCCTGACTTTC. This gives the protein CAGTSGGGPSGANVLTF.

This chain uses TRBV7-9 with TRBJ1-2; the D gene is possibly TRBD1 (6 bases). The V gene lost 1 base and the J gene lost 2 bases, with 11 bases spanning the gap. Germline V gene lookup returns CDR1 SEHNR and CDR2 FQNEAQ (reference sequence). This CDR3 region has 15 residues. This CDR3 reads CASSLVGGRNYGYTF. As DNA, the CDR3 is TGTGCCAGCAGCTTAGTGGGGGGGCGCAACTATGGCTACACCTTC.

This chain links TRBV15 with TRBJ2-1; TRBD2 might be the D (5 bases). With 5 bases removed from V and 3 bases from J, the gap between germline ends came to 8 bases. CDR3 length equals 13 residues. Germline loops: CDR1 LNHNV, CDR2 YYDKDF (reference sequence). The CDR3 DNA sequence: TGTGCCACCAGCGGCACTAGCTACAATGAGCAGTTCTTC. Amino acids: CATSGTSYNEQFF.

The chain joins TRBV7-9 to TRBJ1-2; 7 bases map to TRBD1. Germline V CDR1 and CDR2: SEHNR, FQNEAQ (reference sequence). The CDR3 totals 14 residues. With V trimmed by 5 bases and J by 1 base, 4 bases remained unmatched. CDR3 sequence reads: CASSPGQINYGYTF. The CDR3 DNA reads TGTGCCAGCAGCCCGGGACAGATTAACTATGGCTACACCTTC.

This clone was seen only a few times. The chain couples TRBV5-1 to TRBJ2-7, with TRBD2 matching 7 bases. The CDR3 is 13 amino acids. Germline trimming cut 0 bases from V and 7 bases from J; bases unmatched to any gene: 4. Per germline, CDR1 SGHRS and CDR2 YFSETQ. CDR3 sequence: CASSLVGEGEQYF. CDR3 in DNA: TGCGCCAGCAGCTTGGTAGGGGAGGGAGAGCAGTACTTC.

The genes are TRBV6-1 and TRBJ2-7; 8 nucleotides line up with TRBD1. With V trimmed by 6 bases and J by 5 bases, 6 bases remained unmatched. Germline V gene sequence: CDR1 MNHNS, CDR2 SASEGT. The CDR3 has 13 residues. CDR3 region: CASRVTGAHEQYF. CDR3 nucleotides: TGTGCCAGCAGGGTGACAGGGGCCCACGAGCAGTACTTC.

The genes are TRBV7-2 and TRBJ2-2, with D maybe TRBD2 (5 bases). The CDR3 is 15 amino acids. From germline, CDR1 is SGHTA and CDR2 FQGNSA. V lost 1 base to trimming and J lost 3 bases, with 9 bases between them. The CDR3 region has the DNA TGTGCCAGCAGCTTAGTTTCCGGGGACACCGGGGAGCTGTTTTTT. It is translated as CASSLVSGDTGELFF.

The chain combines TRBV27 with TRBJ2-7; no clear D. This CDR3 contains 14 residues. V was shortened by 0 bases and J by 1 base, with 7 bases between the two germline ends. Looked up from germline, CDR1 is MNHEY and CDR2 is SMNVEV (reference sequence). The CDR3 coding sequence is TGTGCCAGCAGTTTATCCCACAGATCCTACGAGCAGTACTTC. Encoded protein: CASSLSHRSYEQYF.

A note on this clone: A junction boundary mismatches the germline segment, possibly from a read error. V and J are TRBV6-4 and TRBJ1-6; D unclear. Germline V gene lookup returns CDR1 MRHNA and CDR2 SNTAGT. The CDR3 runs to 12 residues. This CDR3 reads CASSDYSSPLHF. CDR3 DNA sequence: TGTGCCAGCAGTGACTATAGTTCACCCCTCCACTTT.